The entry that follows covers one T cell receptor (beta chain) sequence. The data were produced by immunoSEQ multiplex PCR, yet TCRdb's version contains in-frame clones alone and is incomplete. The sample records 85,000 to 130,000 clones, around nine tenths being singletons. CDR1 LNHDA and CDR2 SQIVND come from the germline V gene (reference sequence). J lost 2 bases, V lost 10 bases, and 9 bases had no gene match. This CDR3 is 14 amino acids long. The source of the sample is a study of blood T cell repertoires in COVID-19. Study details: Acute-phase and convalescent COVID-19 samples originated in the United States, Italy and Spain.

The TCR comes from a human donor in a cohort sampled during active COVID-19. The sample taken for sequencing was peripheral blood. V gene TRBV19 combines with J gene TRBJ2-7, with 9 bases that match TRBD1. CDR3 DNA sequence: TGTGCCACCATGCCGGGACAGGGCACCTACGAGCAGTACTTC. Amino acid sequence: CATMPGQGTYEQYF.